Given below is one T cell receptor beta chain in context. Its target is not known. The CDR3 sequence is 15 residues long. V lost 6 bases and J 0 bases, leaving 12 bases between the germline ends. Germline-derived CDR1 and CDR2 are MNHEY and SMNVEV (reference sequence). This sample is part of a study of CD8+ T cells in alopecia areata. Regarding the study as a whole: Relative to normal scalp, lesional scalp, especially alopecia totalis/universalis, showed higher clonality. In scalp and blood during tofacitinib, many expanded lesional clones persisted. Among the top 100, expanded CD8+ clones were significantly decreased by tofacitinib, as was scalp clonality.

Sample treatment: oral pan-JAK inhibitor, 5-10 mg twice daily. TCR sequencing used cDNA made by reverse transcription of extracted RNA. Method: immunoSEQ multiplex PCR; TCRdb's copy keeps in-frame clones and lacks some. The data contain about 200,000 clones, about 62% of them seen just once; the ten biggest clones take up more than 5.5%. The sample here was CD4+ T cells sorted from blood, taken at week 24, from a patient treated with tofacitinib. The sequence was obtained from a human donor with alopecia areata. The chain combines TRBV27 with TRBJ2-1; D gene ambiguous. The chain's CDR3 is CASRRRQASYNEQFF. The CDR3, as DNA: TGTGCCAGCAGAAGAAGGCAGGCCTCCTACAATGAGCAGTTCTTC.